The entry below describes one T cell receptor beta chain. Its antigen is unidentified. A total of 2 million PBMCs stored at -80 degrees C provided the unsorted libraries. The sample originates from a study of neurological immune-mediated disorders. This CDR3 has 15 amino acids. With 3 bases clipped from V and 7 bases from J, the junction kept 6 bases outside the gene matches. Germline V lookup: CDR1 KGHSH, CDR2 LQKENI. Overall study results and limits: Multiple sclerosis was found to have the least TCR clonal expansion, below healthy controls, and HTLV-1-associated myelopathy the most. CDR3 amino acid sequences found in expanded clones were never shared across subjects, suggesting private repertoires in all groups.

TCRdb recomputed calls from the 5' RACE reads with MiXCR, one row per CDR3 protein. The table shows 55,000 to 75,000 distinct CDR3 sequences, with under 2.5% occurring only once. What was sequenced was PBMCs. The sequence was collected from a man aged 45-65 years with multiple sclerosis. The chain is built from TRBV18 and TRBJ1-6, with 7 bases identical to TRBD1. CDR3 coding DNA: TGTGCCAGCTCACCTCAGGGCAGGGGGAATTCACCCCTCCACTTT. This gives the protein CASSPQGRGNSPLHF.